This TCR beta chain originates from a study of cytomegalovirus exposure and HLA in healthy donors. For the study at large: There were some 400 genotyped donors. Of these, roughly 80% fell in the genetic ancestry cluster associated with self-reported Caucasian donors.

As for this clone: Its matching antigen is unknown.

Both 60 Vbeta primers and 13 Jbeta primers went into the PCR. Assay used: immunoSEQ multiplex PCR; TCRdb lists only in-frame clones, some missing. The table has 150,000 to 200,000 clones, under 9.5% seen once. Broader study findings: Later, an analysis found that common viral pathogens appeared to be linked with several of the most significant clusters. A later analysis revealed that TCR association rates differed between HLA loci, peaking at DRB1 and bottoming out at HLA-C.

The CDR3 is 16 residues long. The clonotype was recovered from a woman in her thirties in good health and CMV-seropositive. The sequenced material came from PBMCs. This chain uses TRBV21-1 with TRBJ2-5; whether TRBD2, the table's D call, matches the DNA was not checked. TRBV21-1 is a documented pseudogene. The CDR3 nucleotides are TGTGCCAGCAGCAAAGAGGGGCGGGGGAGAAAAGAGACCCAGTACTTC. Translating gives CASSKEGRGRKETQYF.